The source of this T cell receptor beta chain is a study of T-cell reconstitution after alpha-beta-depleted transplantation in children. During its preparation, the TCRbeta library received unique molecular identifiers. In TCRdb, the PCR reads were re-called with MiXCR into one record per CDR3 protein. The sample has approximately 520,000 distinct CDR3 sequences; approximately 32% are singletons. Between the trimmed V and J ends, which lost 5 bases and 8 bases, there was a span of 15 bases. CDR1 KGHSH and CDR2 LQKENI come from the germline V gene. The CDR3 spans 13 residues. The genes are TRBV18 and TRBJ1-2; tentatively, D is TRBD1 (5 bases). Here the sequenced sample was PBMCs from the stem cell graft donor, taken from the stem cell graft. The TCR originated in a human donor who donated a stem cell graft to a child with aplastic anemia. CDR3 coding DNA: TGTGCCAGCTCAACCGGGACCGCGTGGGGCTACACCTTC. This gives the protein CASSTGTAWGYTF.